The sequence of this T cell receptor beta chain was determined in a study of cytomegalovirus exposure and HLA in healthy donors. Across the whole study: It was reported in a later analysis that the same platform had been used for the 90 to 150 validation repertoires as for the approximately 700 first-cohort repertoires. Study conclusions and caveats: In a later analysis, first-cohort TCR clusters were found to tend to co-occur in the approximately 120 validation repertoires.

Details on this clone: Its specificity is not known.

Measured with immunoSEQ multiplex PCR; TCRdb has only the in-frame clones, and not every one. The sample has around 150,000 clones, 95% to 96% seen once. Material: PBMCs. This sequence was found in a woman aged 18-29 years in good health and CMV-seronegative.

The CDR3 DNA follows: TGCGCCAGCAGCCCTAGCGGGGGGCGGGCCGGGGAGCTGTTTTTT. Its protein is CASSPSGGRAGELFF. This chain uses TRBV4-1 with TRBJ2-2, with 11 bases that match TRBD2. V lost 4 bases, J lost 6 bases, and 4 bases stayed unmatched. Germline lookup yields CDR1 MGHRA and CDR2 YSYEKL. The CDR3 totals 15 residues.